Listed here is a single T cell receptor beta chain. The antigen is undetermined. It was with random hexamers that 0.5 to 1 ug RNA was reverse transcribed. MiXCR, applied by TCRdb to the immunoSEQ multiplex PCR reads, yields one record per CDR3 protein. The table shows about 300,000 distinct CDR3 sequences, with roughly 85% occurring only once. Sequencing of TCR beta covered CD8+ and CD4+ T cells obtained from blood. This specimen comes from a study of CD8 T cells in Susac syndrome. Points from the study as a whole: The number of individuals included in the study's TCR sequencing and HLA analysis was acknowledged as relatively small.

Input material: CD8+ T cells from PBMCs. The sequence derives from a human donor with multiple sclerosis.

The CDR3 spells CSAPHFLAGVAYDTQYF. CDR3 bases: TGCAGTGCTCCCCATTTTCTAGCGGGAGTGGCGTATGATACGCAGTATTTT. The chain carries TRBV20-1 and TRBJ2-3; 10 bases agree with TRBD2. Germline V lookup: CDR1 DFQATT, CDR2 SNEGSKA (reference sequence). Trimming took 5 bases from V and 6 from J; bases not matched to a gene: 17. The CDR3 has 17 amino acids.